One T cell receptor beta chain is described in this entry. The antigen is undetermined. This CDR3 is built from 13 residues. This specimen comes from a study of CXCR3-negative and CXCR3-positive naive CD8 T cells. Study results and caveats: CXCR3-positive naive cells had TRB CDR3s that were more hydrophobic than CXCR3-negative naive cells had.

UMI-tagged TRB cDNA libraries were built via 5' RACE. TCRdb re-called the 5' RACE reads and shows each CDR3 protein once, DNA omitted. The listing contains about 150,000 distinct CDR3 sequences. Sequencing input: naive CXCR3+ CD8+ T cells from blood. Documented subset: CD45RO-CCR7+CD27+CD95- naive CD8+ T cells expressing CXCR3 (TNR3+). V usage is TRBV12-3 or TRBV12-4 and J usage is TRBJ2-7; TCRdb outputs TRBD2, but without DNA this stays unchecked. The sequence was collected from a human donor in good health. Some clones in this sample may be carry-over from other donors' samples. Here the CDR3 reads CASKLASSYEQYF.